This T cell receptor beta chain derives from a study of shared clonotypes between healthy human individuals. Study as a whole: Aged between 18 and 49, the donors were two women and a few men. Plates per donor: three CD4 naive, three CD4 memory, two CD8 naive, one CD8 memory.

V was shortened by 6 bases and J by 0 bases, with 12 bases between the two germline ends. The CDR3 consists of 14 residues. Germline V gene data show CDR1 as SGHRS and CDR2 as YFSETQ. Authors' processing steps: In the immunoSEQ data, sequences were junction-only and lacked quality scores, so filtering differed. Profiling relied on immunoSEQ multiplex PCR, and the TCRdb table lists in-frame clones only, not all of them. V and J calls and clone size are those listed in that table; D and trimming were worked out from the DNA. There are hundreds of thousands of clones in the sample; 74% occur only once, and roughly 1.7% lies in the top ten. Donors, healthy HIV-negative adults, lacked recent acute infections or vaccinations. This clone was observed a single time.

The V and J genes are TRBV5-1 and TRBJ1-1, with a weak D call TRBD1 (5 bases). This receptor was identified in a woman aged 25 to 39 in good health. The sample consisted of memory CD4+ T cells sorted from blood. Noted subset: CD45RA-negative fraction. CDR3: CASTQDILNTEAFF. The CDR3 DNA reads TGCGCCAGCACCCAGGACATCCTGAACACTGAAGCTTTCTTT.